These 21 T cell receptor beta chains originate from one sample sequenced in a study of T cell repertoires in cytomegalovirus infection. One entry per CDR3 protein, called by TCRdb with MiXCR from the reads. The sample consists of roughly 920,000 distinct CDR3 sequences, roughly 30% of them appearing once. Their recognized antigens are unknown. The material sequenced was cultured CD8+ T cells from PBMCs, taken from culture after CMV antigen stimulation. These receptors all come from a human donor in good health (CMV status not recorded). Some clones in this sample may be carry-over from other donors' samples.

This clonotype has a handful of counts. V and J are TRBV2 and TRBJ1-5, with a tentative D call TRBD1 (6 bases). This CDR3 spans 15 amino acids. Germline CDR1 reads SNHLY; CDR2 reads FYNNEI. Trimming removed 0 bases at V and 3 bases at J, with 9 bases between. The DNA of the CDR3 is TGTGCCAGCAGTGAAGCGACAGGCTTCAATCAGCCCCAGCATTTT. This sequence encodes CASSEATGFNQPQHF.

The sample holds many counts of this clonotype. J is TRBJ1-1 and V is TRBV6-1; 10 bases are shared with TRBD1. The trim removed 8 bases at V and 1 base at J, leaving 4 bases unmatched. The germline gives CDR1 MNHNS, CDR2 SASEGT. The CDR3 length is 14 residues. CDR3 in amino acids: CASLRQGANTEAFF. The DNA of the CDR3 is TGTGCCAGCCTTCGACAGGGGGCGAACACTGAAGCTTTCTTT.

The rearrangement joins TRBV2 to TRBJ1-1; 8 positions match TRBD1. The CDR3 sequence is 15 residues long. V was pared by 10 bases and J by 5 bases, with 15 bases of the junction left unmatched. Germline assignment: CDR1 SNHLY and CDR2 FYNNEI. The CDR3 sequence is CATTYKSDRETEAFF. The CDR3 coding sequence is TGTGCCACAACATATAAATCGGACAGGGAAACTGAAGCTTTCTTT.

This clonotype was seen only a few times. This chain joins TRBV5-1 and TRBJ2-1; 9 bases are a match to TRBD1. The V and J ends lost 5 bases and 4 bases, in that order; junction bases with no gene match: 7. This CDR3 is built from 15 residues. The V gene's germline CDR1 is SGHRS and CDR2 YFSETQ. In nucleotides, the CDR3 is TGCGCCAGCAGTCTGACAGGGGGTATATACAATGAGCAGTTCTTC. This codes for CASSLTGGIYNEQFF.

The chain is built from TRBV29-1 and TRBJ2-1; TRBD2 might be the D (7 bases). This CDR3 spans 15 amino acids. V lost 6 bases and J 9 bases, leaving 24 bases between the germline ends. CDR1 and CDR2 from the germline V gene are SQVTM and ANQGSEA. The CDR3 nucleotides are TGCAGCGTCCACGTGGCGGGGGCCTTTAGTACTGAGCAGTTCTTC. It codes for CSVHVAGAFSTEQFF.

Concerning this clonotype: Relative to the germline gene, one junction end is altered; a read error may explain this. V usage is TRBV15 and J usage is TRBJ2-3; 9 bases align to TRBD1. Germline lookup yields CDR1 LNHNV and CDR2 YYDKDF (reference sequence). This CDR3 contains 15 residues. CDR3 DNA sequence: TGTGTCACCAGACCCGACAGGGGGGGAACAGATACGCAGTATTTT. Encoded protein: CVTRPDRGGTDTQYF.

This clonotype has a handful of counts. This CDR3 reads CASSLTSGLSSYEQYF. CDR3 nucleotides: TGTGCCAGTAGTTTGACTAGCGGCCTGAGCTCCTACGAGCAGTACTTC. The gene calls are TRBV19 and TRBJ2-7, with TRBD2 matching 9 bases. The CDR3 extends over 16 amino acids. From germline, CDR1 is LNHDA and CDR2 SQIVND (reference sequence). The junction had 8 bases not matched to a gene; V was cut back by 5 bases and J by 0 bases.

The chain has TRBV6-5 and TRBJ2-2; D gene ambiguous. The V end lost 6 bases, the J end lost 7 bases, and 18 bases lay between the germline ends. Per germline, CDR1 MNHEY and CDR2 SVGAGI. The CDR3 covers 15 residues. As DNA, the CDR3 is TGTGCCAGCAGCTTCCAATTGGCCGTTGGCGGGGAGCTGTTTTTT. Protein product: CASSFQLAVGGELFF.

This clonotype has a count of ten or more. The V call is TRBV6-5, the J call TRBJ1-5, with unresolved D. V lost 0 bases, J lost 6 bases, and 6 bases lay in between. This CDR3 has 13 residues. Germline values: CDR1 MNHEY, CDR2 SVGAGI. The CDR3 DNA reads as TGTGCCAGCAGTTACTCCGTTGTTCAGCCCCAGCATTTT. As protein: CASSYSVVQPQHF.

Turning to this clonotype: A read error may explain this, as a much larger clone is one base away. Because it lacks the conserved phenylalanine or tryptophan at the end, this CDR3 is likely a read error. V and J are TRBV12-3 or TRBV12-4 and TRBJ2-3, with 8 bases fitting TRBD2. CDR3 length: 17 residues. V dropped 3 bases and J dropped 1; count of bases not matched to a gene: 9. The CDR3 DNA sequence: TGTGCCAGCAGTTTGGTCGGGGGGGCGACCCGCACAGATACGCAGTATTCT. Residues: CASSLVGGATRTDTQYS.

This clonotype was observed a few times. The rearrangement uses TRBV5-1 and TRBJ2-2; TRBD1 might be the D (6 bases). CDR1 and CDR2 from the germline V gene are SGHRS and YFSETQ. V was pared by 4 bases and J by 8 bases, with 6 bases between. The CDR3 runs to 11 residues. CDR3 nucleotides: TGCGCCAGCAGCGGACAGGGGGAGCTGTTTTTT. This encodes CASSGQGELFF.

This clonotype was found a few times. The chain links TRBV6-5 to TRBJ1-1; TRBD1 is a possible D gene (6 bases). This CDR3 has 17 residues. With 2 bases removed from V and 1 base from J, the gap between germline ends came to 17 bases. The germline gives CDR1 MNHEY, CDR2 SVGAGI. CDR3: CASSYLYREDSNTEAFF. CDR3 DNA sequence: TGTGCCAGCAGTTACCTTTACAGGGAAGATTCGAACACTGAAGCTTTCTTT.

This chain joins TRBV2 and TRBJ2-5, with 7 positions matching TRBD1. The CDR3 totals 15 residues. Germline V gene sequence: CDR1 SNHLY, CDR2 FYNNEI. V trimming: 11 bases; J trimming: 1 base; junction bases outside the gene matches: 13. Here the CDR3 DNA reads TGTGCCGTACAGGCCCACAACAGGGGCCAAGAGACCCAGTACTTC. This sequence encodes CAVQAHNRGQETQYF.

The V gene is TRBV29-1, the J gene TRBJ2-5; no firm D call. Germline lookup yields CDR1 SQVTM and CDR2 ANQGSEA. The CDR3 consists of 15 residues. Trimming removed 0 bases from V and 4 bases from J, with 15 bases in between. CDR3 sequence reads: CSVEDGDTRRETQYF. CDR3 DNA: TGCAGCGTTGAAGATGGCGATACCCGGCGAGAGACCCAGTACTTC.

V gene TRBV14 combines with J gene TRBJ2-5; perhaps TRBD2 as D (7 bases). The ends were cut back, 4 bases at V and 5 bases at J, with 14 bases in the middle. The germline CDR1 and CDR2 sequences are SGHDN and FVKESK. The CDR3 spans 14 residues. This CDR3 is CASSPEGGTETQYF. The CDR3 coding sequence is TGTGCCAGCAGCCCAGAGGGGGGGACCGAGACCCAGTACTTC.

The chain uses TRBV24-1 and TRBJ2-3, with a possible D match to TRBD1 (7 bases). The length of the CDR3 is 16 residues. Germline V gene lookup returns CDR1 KGHDR and CDR2 SFDVKD. V was shortened by 4 bases and J by 2 bases, with 15 bases between the two germline ends. Written as DNA, the CDR3 is TGTGCCACCAGTGAGTTCGGCAGGGGGGACACAGATACGCAGTATTTT. It codes for CATSEFGRGDTDTQYF.

In nucleotides, the CDR3 is TGCGCCAGCAGCCAAGACGGGACATCCTATGGGCAGTTCTTC. Translation gives CASSQDGTSYGQFF. The chain is built from TRBV4-1 and TRBJ2-1; D possibly corresponds to TRBD1 (6 bases). The CDR3 sequence is 14 residues long. Germline lookup yields CDR1 MGHRA and CDR2 YSYEKL. V was trimmed by 0 bases and J by 12 bases, leaving 15 bases between them.

This clonotype was detected ten times or more. The genes are TRBV19 and TRBJ2-1; 7 positions agree with TRBD2. Germline CDR1 reads LNHDA; CDR2 reads SQIVND (reference sequence). The CDR3 length is 17 residues. V shed 0 bases, J shed 4 bases, and the junction held 9 bases outside the gene matches. The CDR3 coding sequence is TGTGCCAGTAGTATAGACCCTTATAGCGGGTCATACAATGAGCAGTTCTTC. This encodes CASSIDPYSGSYNEQFF. The variable domain in full, with the rest retrieved from reference TRBV19 and TRBJ2-1, is DGGITQSPKYLFRKEGQNVTLSCEQNLNHDAMYWYRQDPGQGLRLIYYSQIVNDFQKGDIAEGYSVSREKKESFPLTVTSAQKNPTAFYLCASSIDPYSGSYNEQFFGPGTRLTVL.

The chain uses TRBV24-1 and TRBJ1-3; D is perhaps TRBD1 (5 bases). Germline V gene lookup returns CDR1 KGHDR and CDR2 SFDVKD. The CDR3 loop spans 14 amino acids. The germline V and J ends were trimmed by 5 bases and 0 bases, with 7 bases remaining between them. The CDR3 protein is CATSGDSSGNTIYF. CDR3 DNA sequence: TGTGCCACCAGTGGTGACAGCTCTGGAAACACCATATATTTT.

This clonotype came up many times. The CDR3 DNA is TGTGCCAGCAGCTTAGGGGGGCCAGGGGGGTATCAGCCCCAGCATTTT. Encoded protein: CASSLGGPGGYQPQHF. J is TRBJ1-5 and V is TRBV7-6; the match to TRBD1 covers 7 bases. From germline, CDR1 is SGHVS and CDR2 FNYEAQ. The CDR3 is 16 residues long. The J segment lost 5 bases and the V segment lost 1 base, leaving 8 bases of the junction unmatched. Full variable domain (outside the CDR3, taken from reference TRBV7-6 and TRBJ1-5): GAGVSQSPRYKVTKRGQDVALRCDPISGHVSLYWYRQALGQGPEFLTYFNYEAQQDKSGLPNDRFSAERPEGSISTLTIQRTEQRDSAMYRCASSLGGPGGYQPQHFGDGTRLSIL.

This clonotype was seen repeatedly, ten times or more. The V and J genes are TRBV7-6 and TRBJ2-1; D possibly corresponds to TRBD2 (6 bases). In germline, CDR1 is SGHVS, CDR2 FNYEAQ. This CDR3 has 13 amino acids. With 4 bases removed from V and 5 bases from J, the gap between germline ends came to 9 bases. The CDR3 is CASSWGGDNEQFF. Written as DNA, the CDR3 is TGTGCCAGCAGCTGGGGCGGGGACAATGAGCAGTTCTTC.